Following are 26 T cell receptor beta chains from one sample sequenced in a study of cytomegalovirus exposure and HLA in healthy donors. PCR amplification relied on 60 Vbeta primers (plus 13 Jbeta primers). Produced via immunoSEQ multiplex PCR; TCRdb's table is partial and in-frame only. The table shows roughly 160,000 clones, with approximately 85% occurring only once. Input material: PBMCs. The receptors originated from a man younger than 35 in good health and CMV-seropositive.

The CDR3 nucleotides read TGCGCCAGCAGCTTGCGGGTATACAATGAGCAGTTCTTC. It is translated as CASSLRVYNEQFF. V gene TRBV5-1 combines with J gene TRBJ2-1; D call uncertain. From germline, CDR1 is SGHRS and CDR2 YFSETQ. The CDR3 is made up of 13 amino acids. V was clipped by 1 base and J by 4 bases, with 6 bases between them.

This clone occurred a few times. The CDR3 sequence: CASRGQNNNEQFF. Written as DNA, the CDR3 is TGTGCCAGCAGGGGGCAAAATAACAATGAGCAGTTCTTC. V is TRBV13 and J is TRBJ2-1; weak D call: TRBD1 (5 bases). The germline V gene has CDR1 PRHDT and CDR2 FYEKMQ (reference sequence). This CDR3 is built from 13 residues. V was trimmed by 6 bases and J by 5 bases, leaving 11 bases between them.

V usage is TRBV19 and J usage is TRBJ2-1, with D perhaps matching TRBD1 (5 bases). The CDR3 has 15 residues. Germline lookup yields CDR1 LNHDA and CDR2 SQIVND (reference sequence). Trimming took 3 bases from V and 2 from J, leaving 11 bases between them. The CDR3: CASSIPDKTYNEQFF. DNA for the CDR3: TGTGCCAGTAGTATCCCGGACAAGACCTACAATGAGCAGTTCTTC.

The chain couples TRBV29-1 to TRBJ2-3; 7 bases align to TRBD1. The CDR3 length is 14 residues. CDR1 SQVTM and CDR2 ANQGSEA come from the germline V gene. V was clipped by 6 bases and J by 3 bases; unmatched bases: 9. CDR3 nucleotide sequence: TGCAGCGTCGAGGGAACAGGGGCGACAGATACGCAGTATTTT. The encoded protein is CSVEGTGATDTQYF.

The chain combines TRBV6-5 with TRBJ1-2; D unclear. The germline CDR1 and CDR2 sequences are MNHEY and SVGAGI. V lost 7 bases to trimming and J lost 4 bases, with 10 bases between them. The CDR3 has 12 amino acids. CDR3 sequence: CASTGGSYGYTF. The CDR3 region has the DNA TGTGCCAGCACCGGCGGAAGCTATGGCTACACCTTC.

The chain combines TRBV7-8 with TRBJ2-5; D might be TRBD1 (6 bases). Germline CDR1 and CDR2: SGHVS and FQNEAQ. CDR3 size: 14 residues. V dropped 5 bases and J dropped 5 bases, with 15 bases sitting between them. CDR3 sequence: CASSGRTAVETQYF. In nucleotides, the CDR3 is TGTGCCAGCAGCGGCCGGACAGCCGTCGAGACCCAGTACTTC.

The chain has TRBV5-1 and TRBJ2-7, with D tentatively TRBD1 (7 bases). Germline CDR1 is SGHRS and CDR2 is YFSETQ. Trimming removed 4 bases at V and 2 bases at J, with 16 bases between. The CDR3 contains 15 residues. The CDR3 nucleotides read TGCGCCAGCAGCCGTTCACAGGGGAGGACCTACGAGCAGTACTTC. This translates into CASSRSQGRTYEQYF. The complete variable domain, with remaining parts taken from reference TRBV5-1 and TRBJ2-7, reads KAGVTQTPRYLIKTRGQQVTLSCSPISGHRSVSWYQQTPGQGLQFLFEYFSETQRNKGNFPGRFSGRQFSNSRSEMNVSTLELGDSALYLCASSRSQGRTYEQYFGPGTRLTVT.

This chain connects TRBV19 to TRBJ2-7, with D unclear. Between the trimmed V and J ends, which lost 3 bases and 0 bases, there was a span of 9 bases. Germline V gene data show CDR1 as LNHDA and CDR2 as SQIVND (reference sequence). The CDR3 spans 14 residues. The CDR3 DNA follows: TGTGCCAGTAGTATCGACACCAACTCCTACGAGCAGTACTTC. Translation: CASSIDTNSYEQYF.

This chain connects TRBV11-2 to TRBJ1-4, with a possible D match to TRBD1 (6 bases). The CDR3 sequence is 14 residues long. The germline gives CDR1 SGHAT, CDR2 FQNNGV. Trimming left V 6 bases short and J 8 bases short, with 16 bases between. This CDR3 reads CASRPTGRGEKLFF. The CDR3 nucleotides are TGTGCCAGCAGACCGACAGGAAGAGGCGAAAAACTGTTTTTT.

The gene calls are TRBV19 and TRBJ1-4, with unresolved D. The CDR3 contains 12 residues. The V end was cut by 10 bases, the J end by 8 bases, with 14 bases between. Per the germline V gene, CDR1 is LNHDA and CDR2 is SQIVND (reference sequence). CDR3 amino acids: CATTSPGEKLFF. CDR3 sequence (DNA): TGTGCCACCACCTCCCCCGGGGAAAAACTGTTTTTT.

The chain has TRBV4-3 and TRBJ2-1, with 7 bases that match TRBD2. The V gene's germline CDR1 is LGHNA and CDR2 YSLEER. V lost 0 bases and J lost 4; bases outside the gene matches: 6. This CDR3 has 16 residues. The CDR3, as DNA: TGCGCCAGCAGCCAAGAAGGTGGGGGGGGTTACAATGAGCAGTTCTTC. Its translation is CASSQEGGGGYNEQFF.

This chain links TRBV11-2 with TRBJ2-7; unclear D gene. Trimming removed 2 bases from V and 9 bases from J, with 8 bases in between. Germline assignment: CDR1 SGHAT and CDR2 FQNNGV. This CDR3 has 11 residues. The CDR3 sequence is CASSLLSRQYF. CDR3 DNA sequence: TGTGCCAGCAGCTTATTGTCCCGGCAGTACTTC.

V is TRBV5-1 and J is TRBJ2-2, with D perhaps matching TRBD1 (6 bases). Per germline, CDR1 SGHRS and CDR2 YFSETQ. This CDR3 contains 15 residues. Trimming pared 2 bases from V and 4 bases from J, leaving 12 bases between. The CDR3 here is CASSFRTVGTGELFF. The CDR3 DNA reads TGCGCCAGCAGCTTTCGGACAGTCGGCACCGGGGAGCTGTTTTTT.

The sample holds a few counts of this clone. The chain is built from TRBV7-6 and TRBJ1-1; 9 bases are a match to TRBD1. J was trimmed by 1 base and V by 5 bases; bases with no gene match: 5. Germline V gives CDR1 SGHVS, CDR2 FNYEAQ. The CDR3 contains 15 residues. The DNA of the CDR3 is TGTGCCAGCAGCCGGGGACAGGGTAAGAACACTGAAGCTTTCTTT. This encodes CASSRGQGKNTEAFF. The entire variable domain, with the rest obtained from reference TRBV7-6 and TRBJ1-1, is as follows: GAGVSQSPRYKVTKRGQDVALRCDPISGHVSLYWYRQALGQGPEFLTYFNYEAQQDKSGLPNDRFSAERPEGSISTLTIQRTEQRDSAMYRCASSRGQGKNTEAFFGQGTRLTVV.

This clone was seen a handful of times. The CDR3 bases are TGTGCCAGCAGTGAAGCGAGAGGTACTTATGGGGCTTTTAATTCACCCCTCCACTTT. It yields the protein CASSEARGTYGAFNSPLHF. The chain uses TRBV6-1 and TRBJ1-6, with D maybe TRBD1 (5 bases). V was shortened by 0 bases and J by 6 bases, with 21 bases between the two germline ends. The CDR3 extends over 19 amino acids. In germline, CDR1 is MNHNS, CDR2 SASEGT.

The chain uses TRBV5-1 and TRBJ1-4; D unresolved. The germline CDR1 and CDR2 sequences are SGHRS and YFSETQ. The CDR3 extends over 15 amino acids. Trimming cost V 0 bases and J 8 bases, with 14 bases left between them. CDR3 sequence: CASSLAAPSGEKLFF. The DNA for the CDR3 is TGCGCCAGCAGCTTGGCCGCTCCCTCGGGGGAAAAACTGTTTTTT.

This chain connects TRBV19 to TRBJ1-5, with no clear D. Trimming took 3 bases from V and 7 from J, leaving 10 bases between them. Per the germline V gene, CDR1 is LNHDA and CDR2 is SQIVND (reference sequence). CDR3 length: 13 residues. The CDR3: CASSIWREQPQHF. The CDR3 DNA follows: TGTGCCAGTAGTATTTGGAGGGAGCAGCCCCAGCATTTT.

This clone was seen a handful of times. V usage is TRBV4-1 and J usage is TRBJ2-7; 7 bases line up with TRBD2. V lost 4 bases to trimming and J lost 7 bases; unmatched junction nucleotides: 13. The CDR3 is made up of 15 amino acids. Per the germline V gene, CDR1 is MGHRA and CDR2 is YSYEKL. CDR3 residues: CASSPVKLAAGEQYF. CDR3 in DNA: TGCGCCAGCAGCCCCGTGAAGCTAGCGGCGGGGGAGCAGTACTTC.

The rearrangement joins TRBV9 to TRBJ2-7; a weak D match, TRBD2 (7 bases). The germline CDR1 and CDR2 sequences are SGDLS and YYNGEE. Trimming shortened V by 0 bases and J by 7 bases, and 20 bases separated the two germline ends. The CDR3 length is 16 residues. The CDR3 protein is CASSVATSAGAGEQYF. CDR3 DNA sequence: TGTGCCAGCAGCGTAGCTACGTCCGCGGGGGCTGGGGAGCAGTACTTC.

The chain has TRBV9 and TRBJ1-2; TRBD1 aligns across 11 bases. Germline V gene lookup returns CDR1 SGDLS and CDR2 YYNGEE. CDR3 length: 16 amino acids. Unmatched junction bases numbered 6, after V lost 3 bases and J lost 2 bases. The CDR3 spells CASSEGDRGGNYGYTF. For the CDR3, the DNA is TGTGCCAGCAGCGAGGGGGACAGGGGGGGGAACTATGGCTACACCTTC.

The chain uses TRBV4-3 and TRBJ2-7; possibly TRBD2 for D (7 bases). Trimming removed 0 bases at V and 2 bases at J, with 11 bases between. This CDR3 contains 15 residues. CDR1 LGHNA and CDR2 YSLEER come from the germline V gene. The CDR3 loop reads CASSQDWGGPYEQYF. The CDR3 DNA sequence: TGCGCCAGCAGCCAAGATTGGGGGGGCCCCTACGAGCAGTACTTC.

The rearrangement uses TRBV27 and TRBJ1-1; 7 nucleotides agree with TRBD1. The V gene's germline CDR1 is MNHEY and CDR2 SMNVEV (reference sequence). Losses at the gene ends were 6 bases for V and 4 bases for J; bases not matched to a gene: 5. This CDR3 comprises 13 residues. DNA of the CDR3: TGTGCCAGCAGAGGAGGGGGCAGCACTGAAGCTTTCTTT. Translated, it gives CASRGGGSTEAFF.

This CDR3 reads CASSATGFKQETQYF. CDR3 sequence (DNA): TGTGCCAGTAGCGCAACAGGGTTTAAACAAGAGACCCAGTACTTC. V is TRBV19 and J is TRBJ2-5; perhaps TRBD1 as D (6 bases). Trimming stripped 6 bases from V and 2 bases from J, with 16 bases between. This CDR3 has 15 amino acids. Germline V gene lookup returns CDR1 LNHDA and CDR2 SQIVND (reference sequence).

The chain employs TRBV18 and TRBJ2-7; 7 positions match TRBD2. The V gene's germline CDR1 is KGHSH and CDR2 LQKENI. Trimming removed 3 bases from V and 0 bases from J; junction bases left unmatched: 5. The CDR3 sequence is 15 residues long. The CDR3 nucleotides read TGTGCCAGCTCACCTCCTAGCGGAGGCTCCTACGAGCAGTACTTC. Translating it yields CASSPPSGGSYEQYF. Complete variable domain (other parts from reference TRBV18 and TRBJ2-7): NAGVMQNPRHLVRRRGQEARLRCSPMKGHSHVYWYRQLPEEGLKFMVYLQKENIIDESGMPKERFSAEFPKEGPSILRIQQVVRGDSAAYFCASSPPSGGSYEQYFGPGTRLTVT.

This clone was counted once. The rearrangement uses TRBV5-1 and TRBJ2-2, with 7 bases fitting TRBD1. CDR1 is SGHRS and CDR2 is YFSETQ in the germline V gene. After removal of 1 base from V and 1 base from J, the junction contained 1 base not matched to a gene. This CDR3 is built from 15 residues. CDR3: CASSLSGGNTGELFF. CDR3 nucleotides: TGCGCCAGCAGCTTGTCAGGGGGGAACACCGGGGAGCTGTTTTTT.

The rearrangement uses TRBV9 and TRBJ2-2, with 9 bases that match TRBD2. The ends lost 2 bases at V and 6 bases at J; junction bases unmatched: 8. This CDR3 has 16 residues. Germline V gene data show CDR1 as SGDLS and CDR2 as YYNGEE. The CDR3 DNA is TGTGCCAGCAGCGTCGAAGCGGGGGGCACTGCCGGGGAGCTGTTTTTT. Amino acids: CASSVEAGGTAGELFF.